This TCR beta chain was recorded in a study of radiation and T cells in renal cell carcinoma. Findings and caveats of the study: Top tumor clonotypes rose in blood 2 weeks post-radiation, then contracted. No pretreatment tumor biopsies were available for baseline clonotypes.

This clone appeared a few times. Its antigen is undetermined. V was clipped by 4 bases and J by 5 bases, with 9 bases between them. CDR1 is KGHSH and CDR2 is LQKENI in the germline V gene. This CDR3 comprises 13 residues. Libraries were prepared by immunoSEQ multiplex PCR; TCRdb keeps only in-frame clonotypes and omits some of them. The sample records about 170,000 clones, roughly 90% being singletons. Time point noted: blood 4 weeks post-SBRT, at nephrectomy. Treatment of the sample: 15 Gy SBRT to primary tumor, nephrectomy 4 weeks later. Nephrectomy followed 15 Gy stereotactic body radiation by 4 weeks. Clear cell pathology was present in this patient's renal cell carcinoma.

The receptor's source is a woman aged 45-59 years with renal cell carcinoma. The chain recombines TRBV18 with TRBJ1-5; unclear D gene. The material sequenced was blood, taken from a patient whose treatment included radiotherapy and nephrectomy. CDR3 amino acids: CASSLETDQPQHF. DNA for the CDR3: TGTGCCAGCTCACTAGAGACCGATCAGCCCCAGCATTTT.